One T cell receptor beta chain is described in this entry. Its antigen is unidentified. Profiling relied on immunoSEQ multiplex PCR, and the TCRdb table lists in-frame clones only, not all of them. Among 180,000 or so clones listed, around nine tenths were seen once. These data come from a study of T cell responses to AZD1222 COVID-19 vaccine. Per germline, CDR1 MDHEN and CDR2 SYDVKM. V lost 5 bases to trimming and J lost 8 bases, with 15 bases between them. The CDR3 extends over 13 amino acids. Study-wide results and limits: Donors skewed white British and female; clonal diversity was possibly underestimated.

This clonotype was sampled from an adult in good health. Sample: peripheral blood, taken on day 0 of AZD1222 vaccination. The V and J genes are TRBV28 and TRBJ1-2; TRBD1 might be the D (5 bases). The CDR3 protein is CASSLTGGGGYTF. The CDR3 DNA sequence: TGTGCCAGCAGTCTTACCGGGGGAGGCGGCTACACCTTC.